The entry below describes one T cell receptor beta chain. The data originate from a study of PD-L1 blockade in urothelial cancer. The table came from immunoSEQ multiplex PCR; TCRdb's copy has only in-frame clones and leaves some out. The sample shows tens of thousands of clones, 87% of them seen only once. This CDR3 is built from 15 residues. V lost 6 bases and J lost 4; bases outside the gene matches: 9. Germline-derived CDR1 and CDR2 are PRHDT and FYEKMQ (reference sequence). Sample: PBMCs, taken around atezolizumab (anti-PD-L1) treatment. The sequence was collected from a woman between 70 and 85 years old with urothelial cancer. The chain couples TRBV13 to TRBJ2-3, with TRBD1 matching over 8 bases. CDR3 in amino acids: CASSDRTGRADTQYF. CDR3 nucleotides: TGTGCCAGCAGTGATAGGACAGGGCGGGCAGATACGCAGTATTTT.